The entry that follows covers one TCR beta chain sequence. Sample barcodes were added at both library ends during cDNA synthesis. In the source study's methods: Each donor had about 95,000 to nearly 550,000 clonotypes. MiXCR, applied by TCRdb to the 5' RACE reads, yields one record per CDR3 protein. Here the V and J calls rest on TCRdb's processing, not on the authors' analysis. The sample consists of roughly 340,000 distinct CDR3 sequences, over 25% of them appearing once. The data derive from a study of identical twins' blood T cells. The CDR3 loop spans 13 amino acids. CDR1 is SQVTM, CDR2 ANQGSEA, per germline. The V end was cut by 4 bases, the J end by 5 bases, with 14 bases between.

The chain is built from TRBV29-1 and TRBJ1-1; D may be TRBD1 (6 bases). Sequences were obtained from PBMCs. The receptor was isolated from a woman aged 18 to 49 in good health. The CDR3 DNA follows: TGCAGCGTTGTTTGGGGGGCCGGGACTGAAGCTTTCTTT. Its translation: CSVVWGAGTEAFF.